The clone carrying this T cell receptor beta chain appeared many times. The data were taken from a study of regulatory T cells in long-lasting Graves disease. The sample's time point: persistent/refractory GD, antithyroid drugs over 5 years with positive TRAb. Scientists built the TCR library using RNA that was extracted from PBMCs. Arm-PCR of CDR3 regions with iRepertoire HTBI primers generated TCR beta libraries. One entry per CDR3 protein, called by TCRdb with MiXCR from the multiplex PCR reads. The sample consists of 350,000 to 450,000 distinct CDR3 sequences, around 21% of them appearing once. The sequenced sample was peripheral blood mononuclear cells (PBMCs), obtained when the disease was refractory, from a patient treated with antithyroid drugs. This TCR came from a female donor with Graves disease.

CDR3 sequence: CASSFPGGGDFYGYTF. The DNA of the CDR3 is TGTGCCAGCAGTTTTCCCGGCGGGGGGGATTTCTATGGCTACACCTTC. The chain recombines TRBV28 with TRBJ1-2; maybe TRBD1 (5 bases). CDR1 is MDHEN and CDR2 is SYDVKM in the germline V gene. V lost 3 bases and J 4 bases, leaving 18 bases between the germline ends. The CDR3 totals 16 residues.